These T cell receptor beta chains were read from a single sample in a study of spatial heterogeneity in lung cancer. TCRdb recomputed calls from the 5' RACE reads with MiXCR, one row per CDR3 protein. The sample records 15,000 to 20,000 distinct CDR3 sequences, about a fifth being singletons. Sequences were derived from PBMCs, sampled at follow-up. These receptors were collected from a male donor with early-stage non-small cell lung cancer. Each CDR3 is given with its conserved first and last residue. The D gene is left open where the match is weak. Rows may omit the clone size; those that give it use once, few, many or a size class.

j_gene | v_gene | d_gene | abundance | CDR3aa | CDR3nt
TRBJ2-7 | TRBV7-9 | TRBD2 | medium-sized | CASSFKTSGGAIEQYF | TGTGCCAGCAGCTTCAAGACTAGCGGGGGGGCCATCGAGCAGTACTTC
TRBJ1-2 | TRBV7-2 | TRBD1 | . | CASSLLLGTGGVGYTF | TGTGCCAGCAGCTTGCTGCTTGGGACAGGGGGCGTTGGCTACACCTTC
TRBJ2-1 | TRBV5-4 | TRBD1 | few | CASSFQRQGDNEQFF | TGTGCCAGCAGCTTTCAACGTCAGGGGGACAATGAGCAGTTCTTC
TRBJ2-7 | TRBV2 | TRBD2 | few | CASSETSGFYF | TGTGCCAGCAGTGAAACTAGCGGGTTCTACTTC
TRBJ2-7 | TRBV29-1 | . | many | CSVVLLQATYEQYF | TGCAGCGTTGTCCTCTTACAGGCTACCTACGAGCAGTACTTC
TRBJ2-1 | TRBV5-1 | TRBD1 | . | CASSWTDRENNEQFF | TGCGCCAGCAGCTGGACGGACAGGGAAAACAATGAGCAGTTCTTC
TRBJ1-5 | TRBV5-5 | . | few | CASSLLADNFGNQPQHF | TGTGCCAGCAGCCTACTCGCTGACAACTTTGGAAACCAGCCCCAGCATTTT
TRBJ2-3 | TRBV10-1 | . | few | CASRGPRDTQYF | TGCGCCAGCCGGGGACCGCGCGATACGCAGTATTTT
TRBJ1-6 | TRBV4-3 | . | . | CASSHRTGYNSPLHF | TGCGCCAGCAGCCATAGGACGGGGTATAATTCACCCCTCCACTTT
TRBJ2-5 | TRBV29-1 | . | many | CSGGETQYF | TGCAGCGGCGGGGAGACCCAGTACTTC
TRBJ1-1 | TRBV11-1 | . | . | CASSFGIGNTEAFF | TGTGCCAGCAGCTTTGGGATCGGAAACACTGAAGCTTTCTTT
TRBJ1-4 | TRBV5-1 | . | medium-sized | CASSLEATNEKLFF | TGCGCCAGCAGCTTAGAAGCAACTAATGAAAAACTGTTTTTT
TRBJ2-2 | TRBV7-9 | . | medium-sized | CASSLERVGELFF | TGTGCCAGCAGCTTAGAGAGGGTCGGGGAGCTGTTTTTT
TRBJ2-5 | TRBV6-2/TRBV6-3 | . | many | CASSYWREETQYF | TGTGCCAGCAGTTACTGGCGAGAAGAGACCCAGTACTTC
TRBJ1-2 | TRBV27 | TRBD1 | . | CASSLGTGGLHGYTF | TGTGCCAGCAGTTTAGGAACAGGGGGCCTCCATGGCTACACCTTC
TRBJ2-3 | TRBV9 | TRBD2 | once | CASSAGTSGEQYF | TGTGCCAGCAGCGCCGGGACTAGCGGGGAGCAGTATTTT
TRBJ1-6 | TRBV19 | . | many | CASSDGRAKHNSPLHF | TGTGCCAGTAGCGACGGACGGGCGAAACATAATTCACCCCTCCACTTT
TRBJ1-6 | TRBV6-5 | . | . | CASSLGAGYNSPLHF | TGTGCCAGCTCTTTGGGGGCTGGCTATAATTCACCCCTCCACTTT
TRBJ2-1 | TRBV18 | . | medium-sized | CASSPPIRGDYNEQFF | TGTGCCAGCTCACCCCCCATCCGGGGAGACTACAATGAGCAGTTCTTC
TRBJ2-1 | TRBV5-6 | TRBD2 | . | CASSLTTSGGANEQFF | TGTGCCAGCAGCTTAACAACTAGCGGGGGGGCTAATGAGCAGTTCTTC
TRBJ2-3 | TRBV5-1 | . | medium-sized | CASSLSPPADTQYF | TGCGCCAGCAGCTTAAGTCCGCCGGCAGATACGCAGTATTTT
TRBJ2-2 | TRBV7-2 | TRBD2 | many | CASSPRGGPNTGELFF | TGTGCCAGCAGCCCTCGCGGGGGGCCGAACACCGGGGAGCTGTTTTTT
TRBJ2-2 | TRBV5-1 | . | many | CASSLPEGSGELFF | TGCGCCAGCAGCTTGCCCGAAGGGTCCGGGGAGCTGTTTTTT
TRBJ2-7 | TRBV11-2 | . | many | CASSPTFPSYEQYF | TGTGCCAGCAGCCCGACTTTCCCCTCCTACGAGCAGTACTTC
TRBJ2-2 | TRBV28 | TRBD2 | few | CASSSSGSGLTGELFF | TGTGCCAGCAGCTCGTCGGGTAGCGGGCTTACCGGGGAGCTGTTTTTT
TRBJ2-5 | TRBV9 | TRBD1 | . | CASSVAWDRQETQYF | TGTGCCAGCAGCGTAGCTTGGGACAGGCAAGAGACCCAGTACTTC
TRBJ2-7 | TRBV28 | TRBD2 | . | CASSSNGGRVIEDYEQYF | TGTGCCAGCAGTTCAAACGGGGGGAGAGTGATAGAGGACTACGAGCAGTACTTC
TRBJ2-2 | TRBV7-8 | TRBD1 | medium-sized | CASSLTGRGRGQRTGELFF | TGTGCCAGCAGCTTAACCGGACGCGGCAGGGGGCAAAGGACCGGGGAGCTGTTTTTT
TRBJ2-7 | TRBV5-4 | TRBD1 | . | CASSPTMDRGTYEQYF | TGTGCCAGCAGCCCTACAATGGACAGGGGAACCTACGAGCAGTACTTC
TRBJ2-5 | TRBV4-2 | . | medium-sized | CASSLKTGPGVETQYF | TGTGCCAGCAGCCTAAAAACCGGGCCTGGGGTAGAGACCCAGTACTTC
TRBJ2-1 | TRBV12-3/TRBV12-4 | . | few | CASSDTYSSYNEQFF | TGTGCCAGCAGCGATACCTACAGCTCCTACAATGAGCAGTTCTTC
TRBJ2-5 | TRBV7-9 | . | . | CASSSGNKETQYF | TGTGCCAGCAGCTCTGGCAACAAAGAGACCCAGTACTTC
TRBJ2-7 | TRBV4-2 | . | few | CASSQDRAGIDYEQYF | TGTGCCAGCAGCCAAGATAGGGCAGGGATTGACTACGAGCAGTACTTC
TRBJ2-1 | TRBV6-2/TRBV6-3 | . | . | CASSTTYNEQFF | TGTGCCAGCAGTACTACCTACAATGAGCAGTTCTTC
TRBJ2-7 | TRBV7-8 | . | many | CASSPTRASPLPYEQYF | TGTGCCAGCAGCCCCACCCGGGCTAGCCCCCTTCCCTACGAGCAGTACTTC
TRBJ1-6 | TRBV7-6 | . | . | CASSITPSSYNSPLHF | TGTGCCAGCAGCATAACACCGAGCTCCTATAATTCACCCCTCCACTTT
TRBJ2-3 | TRBV7-2 | . | many | CASSPKGARGPLLYTDTQYF | TGTGCCAGCAGCCCAAAAGGGGCGCGGGGGCCCTTGCTCTACACAGATACGCAGTATTTT
TRBJ2-2 | TRBV7-6 | . | few | CASSLTRATGELFF | TGTGCCAGCAGCTTAACGAGGGCCACCGGGGAGCTGTTTTTT
TRBJ2-2 | TRBV7-8 | . | medium-sized | CASSSWTILNTGELFF | TGTGCCAGCAGCTCATGGACCATACTGAACACCGGGGAGCTGTTTTTT
TRBJ1-5 | TRBV20-1 | . | few | CSATPLQMTNQPQHF | TGCAGTGCTACCCCTTTACAGATGACTAATCAGCCCCAGCATTTT
TRBJ2-4 | TRBV7-6 | TRBD2 | many | CASSLTSGGAKNIQYF | TGTGCCAGCAGCTTAACTAGCGGGGGGGCCAAAAACATTCAGTACTTC
TRBJ2-1 | TRBV30 | . | few | CAWRDRGRGSYNEQFF | TGTGCCTGGAGGGATCGGGGGCGAGGCTCCTACAATGAGCAGTTCTTC
TRBJ2-7 | TRBV14 | . | medium-sized | CASSQDHRPEEYEQYF | TGTGCCAGCAGCCAAGATCACAGGCCAGAAGAGTACGAGCAGTACTTC
TRBJ2-1 | TRBV5-4 | TRBD2 | . | CASSLDASGYNEQFF | TGTGCCAGCAGCTTGGATGCTAGCGGCTACAATGAGCAGTTCTTC
TRBJ2-7 | TRBV7-8 | . | medium-sized | CASSPRDHGAYEQYF | TGTGCCAGCAGCCCCCGCGATCACGGAGCTTACGAGCAGTACTTC
TRBJ2-3 | TRBV12-5 | TRBD1 | . | CASGAGGSDTQYF | TGTGCTAGTGGGGCAGGGGGCTCAGATACGCAGTATTTT
TRBJ2-7 | TRBV11-3 | . | . | CASSVWASGTSYEQYF | TGTGCCAGCAGCGTTTGGGCCAGCGGAACGTCCTACGAGCAGTACTTC
TRBJ1-5 | TRBV10-3 | TRBD1 | . | CAISRDSDQPQHF | TGTGCCATCAGCAGGGACAGCGATCAGCCCCAGCATTTT
TRBJ2-3 | TRBV5-6 | TRBD2 | many | CASSNSGGAADTQYF | TGTGCCAGCAGCAATAGCGGGGGGGCCGCAGATACGCAGTATTTT
TRBJ2-5 | TRBV3-1 | . | few | CASSPTNYRTERETQYF | TGTGCCAGCAGCCCCACCAATTACAGGACGGAGAGGGAGACCCAGTACTTC
TRBJ1-5 | TRBV12-3/TRBV12-4 | TRBD1 | many | CATQGLQGAGQPQHF | TGTGCCACCCAAGGACTACAGGGGGCGGGTCAGCCCCAGCATTTT
TRBJ2-1 | TRBV5-6 | TRBD2 | many | CASSWERGNYNEQFF | TGTGCCAGCAGCTGGGAGCGGGGGAACTACAATGAGCAGTTCTTC
TRBJ2-2 | TRBV2 | TRBD1 | medium-sized | CASKGQRNTGELFF | TGTGCCAGCAAGGGACAGAGAAACACCGGGGAGCTGTTTTTT
TRBJ2-1 | TRBV5-6 | TRBD2 | few | CASRTGTSGDYNEQFF | TGTGCCAGCAGGACCGGGACTAGCGGGGATTACAATGAGCAGTTCTTC
TRBJ2-1 | TRBV14 | . | . | CASSLNLGGNEQFF | TGTGCCAGCAGCCTGAACCTTGGGGGGAATGAGCAGTTCTTC
TRBJ2-7 | TRBV6-4 | TRBD1 | many | CASRPGTGQNTYEQYF | TGTGCCAGCAGGCCCGGGACAGGGCAAAATACCTACGAGCAGTACTTC
TRBJ2-1 | TRBV7-9 | . | few | CASSLARRGASNEQFF | TGTGCCAGCAGCTTAGCTCGAAGGGGGGCCAGCAATGAGCAGTTCTTC
TRBJ1-2 | TRBV18 | TRBD1 | many | CASSPGTGDLPYGYTF | TGTGCCAGCTCACCCGGGACAGGGGATCTTCCCTATGGCTACACCTTC
TRBJ2-5 | TRBV29-1 | . | many | CSVGGQETQYF | TGCAGCGTAGGAGGCCAGGAGACCCAGTACTTC